This T cell receptor (beta chain) was captured in a study of blood T cell repertoires in COVID-19. For the study at large: Sources were T cells, B-cell-depleted T cells, or PBMCs; the material itself was cDNA or gDNA.

Repertoires were generated with immunoSEQ multiplex PCR, while TCRdb's copy carries only in-frame clones and drops some. The sample carries 150,000 to 190,000 clones, around 74% recorded once. As to this clone: Other DNA variants within this sample encode the same CDR3.

The CDR3 spans 16 residues. V shed 4 bases and J shed 0 bases, with 14 bases lying between them. Germline V gene lookup returns CDR1 SGHRS and CDR2 YFSETQ. The chain links TRBV5-1 to TRBJ1-3; possible D gene TRBD1, 6 bases. Sample: peripheral blood. The sequence came from an elderly woman with acute or convalescent COVID-19. This CDR3 reads CASSLGGTSSGNTIYF. The CDR3 DNA follows: TGCGCCAGCAGCCTGGGAGGGACAAGCTCTGGAAACACCATATATTTT. The full variable domain, completed using reference TRBV5-1 and TRBJ1-3, is KAGVTQTPRYLIKTRGQQVTLSCSPISGHRSVSWYQQTPGQGLQFLFEYFSETQRNKGNFPGRFSGRQFSNSRSEMNVSTLELGDSALYLCASSLGGTSSGNTIYFGEGSWLTVV.